The 20 T cell receptor beta chains in this list originate from one sample, sequenced in a study of control samples from healthy donors and cancer patients. The data were produced by immunoSEQ multiplex PCR, yet TCRdb's version contains in-frame clones alone and is incomplete. The sample lists 150,000 or so clones, roughly 93% occurring once. Sequencing input: blood. The receptors stem from a man between 18 and 29 years old in good health.

The count of this clone is one. The J gene is TRBJ2-5, the V gene TRBV4-1; D possibly corresponds to TRBD1 (5 bases). Trimming left V 2 bases short and J 4 bases short, with 11 bases between. Germline CDR1 is MGHRA and CDR2 is YSYEKL. CDR3 length: 14 amino acids. CDR3: CASSQSQGVETQYF. CDR3 coding DNA: TGCGCCAGCAGCCAATCGCAGGGTGTAGAGACCCAGTACTTC.

The chain combines TRBV14 with TRBJ2-5; D remains ambiguous. Trimming took off 1 base at V and 0 bases at J, with 24 bases between the two ends. The germline V gene has CDR1 SGHDN and CDR2 FVKESK. The CDR3 consists of 20 residues. The CDR3 region has the DNA TGTGCCAGCAGCCAAGCTATGGCCCCCCCAGGTCTTCTGTACCAAGAGACCCAGTACTTC. This sequence encodes CASSQAMAPPGLLYQETQYF.

The V call is TRBV13, the J call TRBJ1-2; TRBD1 matches at 9 bases. Germline loops: CDR1 PRHDT, CDR2 FYEKMQ (reference sequence). V was clipped by 4 bases and J by 4 bases; unmatched bases: 4. This CDR3 region has 14 residues. CDR3 DNA: TGTGCCAGCAGCTATGTGACAGGGGGCTATGGCTACACCTTC. Protein product: CASSYVTGGYGYTF.

This sequence joins TRBV11-3 and TRBJ2-1; D unclear. The CDR3 has 13 amino acids. Deletions cut 0 bases from V and 9 bases from J, with 9 bases between. Per the germline V gene, CDR1 is SGHNT and CDR2 is YENEEA. For the CDR3, the DNA is TGTGCCAGCAGCTTAGACCGCCTGAGTGAGCAGTTCTTC. This encodes CASSLDRLSEQFF.

In this sample, this clone turned up a few times. This chain joins TRBV4-2 and TRBJ2-6, with D unresolved. This CDR3 comprises 16 residues. CDR1 LGHNA and CDR2 YNFKEQ come from the germline V gene. Trimming shortened V by 4 bases and J by 4 bases, and 14 bases separated the two germline ends. The CDR3 DNA sequence: TGTGCCAGCAGCCCCCCGACTCTGTCCGGGGCCAACGTCCTGACTTTC. Amino acids: CASSPPTLSGANVLTF.

The chain combines TRBV21-1 with TRBJ1-4; TRBD1, as called in the table, went unchecked against the DNA. TRBV21-1 is described as a pseudogene. The CDR3 has 14 residues. The CDR3 bases are TGTGCCAGCAGGAAGACAGGGTACGGTGAAAAACTGTTTTTT. Its translation: CASRKTGYGEKLFF.

This rearrangement joins TRBV30 to TRBJ2-3; tentatively, D is TRBD2 (7 bases). Trimming shortened V by 4 bases and J by 3 bases, and 14 bases separated the two germline ends. The CDR3 is 14 amino acids. Germline loops: CDR1 GTSNPN, CDR2 SVGIG (reference sequence). The CDR3 protein is CAWKRGGSTDTQYF. CDR3 DNA: TGTGCCTGGAAAAGGGGGGGGTCTACAGATACGCAGTATTTT.

The chain employs TRBV7-6 and TRBJ2-2, with 10 bases that match TRBD2. J gave up 5 bases and V 7 bases, and 7 bases lay outside the gene matches. This CDR3 is 15 amino acids long. Germline CDR1 is SGHVS and CDR2 is FNYEAQ. This CDR3 is CASMGTSELTGELFF. The CDR3 DNA sequence: TGTGCCAGCATGGGGACTAGCGAGTTAACCGGGGAGCTGTTTTTT.

The chain joins TRBV4-1 to TRBJ1-1; D is unresolved. There are 14 residues in the CDR3. Looked up from germline, CDR1 is MGHRA and CDR2 is YSYEKL. V was cut by 1 base and J by 3 bases, with 9 bases left in between. The chain's CDR3 is CASSQVREDTEAFF. The CDR3, as DNA: TGCGCCAGCAGCCAAGTTAGGGAGGACACTGAAGCTTTCTTT.

V usage is TRBV5-1 and J usage is TRBJ2-1; 7 bases are a match to TRBD1. CDR1 is SGHRS, CDR2 YFSETQ, per germline. The CDR3 consists of 16 residues. The trim removed 9 bases at V and 0 bases at J, leaving 12 bases unmatched. The DNA of the CDR3 is TGCGCCACCTCAGGGGGACCCTCTTACTCCTACAATGAGCAGTTCTTC. Its protein product is CATSGGPSYSYNEQFF.

The V call is TRBV15, the J call TRBJ2-7, with TRBD2 matching over 11 bases. The CDR3 totals 15 residues. The germline V gene has CDR1 LNHNV and CDR2 YYDKDF (reference sequence). The V segment lost 6 bases and the J segment 1 base; nucleotides outside the gene matches: 5. Here the CDR3 reads CATSLTSGISYEQYF. The CDR3 nucleotides read TGTGCCACCAGTTTGACTAGCGGGATATCCTACGAGCAGTACTTC.

The chain has TRBV7-2 and TRBJ1-2, with TRBD1 matching over 8 bases. The germline V gene has CDR1 SGHTA and CDR2 FQGNSA. The CDR3 length is 15 residues. The V and J ends lost 4 bases and 8 bases, in that order; junction bases with no gene match: 12. Written as DNA, the CDR3 is TGTGCCAGCAGCTCCCCAGGGCAGGGGGCGATCGGCTACACCTTC. This codes for CASSSPGQGAIGYTF.

CDR3 loop: CASSLVSLYGYTF. The CDR3, as DNA: TGTGCCAGCAGCTTAGTCAGTCTCTATGGCTACACCTTC. The V call is TRBV7-9, the J call TRBJ1-2; D not resolved. In germline, CDR1 is SEHNR, CDR2 FQNEAQ (reference sequence). V lost 1 base and J 4 bases, leaving 7 bases between the germline ends. The CDR3 sequence is 13 residues long.

This rearrangement joins TRBV6-2 or TRBV6-3 to TRBJ2-1; 8 positions agree with TRBD1. The CDR3 covers 16 residues. Germline V gene sequence: CDR1 MNHEY, CDR2 SVGEGT. Trimming cost V 5 bases and J 4 bases; bases outside gene matches: 10. CDR3 sequence reads: CASSPNDRGWYNEQFF. CDR3 DNA sequence: TGTGCCAGCAGTCCGAACGACAGGGGTTGGTACAATGAGCAGTTCTTC.

This clone was counted once. CDR3 amino acids: CASSISTGGTYEQYF. The CDR3 nucleotides are TGCGCCAGCAGCATATCTACAGGGGGAACCTACGAGCAGTACTTC. This chain joins TRBV5-1 and TRBJ2-7; 8 bases are shared with TRBD1. Germline CDR1 and CDR2: SGHRS and YFSETQ. V gave up 4 bases and J gave up 2 bases; unmatched junction bases: 8. This CDR3 spans 15 amino acids.

The genes are TRBV9 and TRBJ2-3, with D tentatively TRBD1 (6 bases). Germline V gives CDR1 SGDLS, CDR2 YYNGEE. V was trimmed by 4 bases and J by 2 bases, leaving 17 bases between them. The CDR3 spans 16 residues. CDR3 loop: CASSLPTTGYTDTQYF. CDR3 nucleotides: TGTGCCAGCAGCCTTCCCACGACAGGTTACACAGATACGCAGTATTTT.

The chain combines TRBV7-9 with TRBJ2-5; tentative D call: TRBD2 (6 bases). Trimming shortened V by 5 bases and J by 2 bases, and 15 bases separated the two germline ends. This CDR3 comprises 15 residues. In germline, CDR1 is SEHNR, CDR2 FQNEAQ (reference sequence). The CDR3 sequence: CASSHFDGRQETQYF. The CDR3 DNA follows: TGTGCCAGCAGCCACTTCGACGGGAGACAAGAGACCCAGTACTTC.

This sequence joins TRBV19 and TRBJ1-3; 7 nucleotides match TRBD1. The CDR3 consists of 16 residues. Germline-derived CDR1 and CDR2 are LNHDA and SQIVND (reference sequence). Germline trimming cut 9 bases from V and 4 bases from J; bases unmatched to any gene: 15. CDR3: CASNHRGSGSGNTIYF. CDR3 in DNA: TGTGCCAGCAACCACAGGGGTAGTGGGTCCGGAAACACCATATATTTT.

This clone occurred once. The chain has TRBV18 and TRBJ1-1, with 8 bases lining up with TRBD1. J was trimmed by 4 bases and V by 2 bases; bases with no gene match: 3. From germline, CDR1 is KGHSH and CDR2 LQKENI. CDR3 length equals 14 residues. The CDR3 DNA follows: TGTGCCAGCTCACCAAGCACAGGGGGCACTGAAGCTTTCTTT. Residues: CASSPSTGGTEAFF.

This chain uses TRBV19 with TRBJ1-5; D is perhaps TRBD1 (5 bases). Deletions cut 6 bases from V and 3 bases from J, with 15 bases between. The CDR3 length is 15 residues. Germline loops: CDR1 LNHDA, CDR2 SQIVND (reference sequence). CDR3 in DNA: TGTGCCAGTAGGCAACCTGACAGAGTCAATCAGCCCCAGCATTTT. This sequence encodes CASRQPDRVNQPQHF.